This is a list of T cell receptor beta chains from one sample in a study of PD-L1 blockade in urothelial cancer. The assay was immunoSEQ multiplex PCR, and TCRdb's table has in-frame clones only and misses some. This table has under 70,000 clones, about nine tenths appearing once. The input for sequencing was PBMCs, taken around atezolizumab (anti-PD-L1) treatment. The receptors were gathered from a man aged 55-75 years with urothelial cancer. CDR3s include the opening cysteine and the closing phenylalanine or tryptophan. D genes are given only for firm matches. Rows give clone size only sometimes, using once, few, many, or a class for an expanded clone.

size,length,V,D,J,DNA,CDR3
NA,15,TRBV6-6,NA,TRBJ1-5,TGTGCCAGCAGTCCAGGGACATGGGGCAATCAGCCCCAGCATTTT,CASSPGTWGNQPQHF
NA,16,TRBV4-3,NA,TRBJ1-2,TGCGCCAGCAGCCAAGATTTCGCCAGCGGGGGGCCCGGCTACACCTTC,CASSQDFASGGPGYTF
NA,15,TRBV6-6,TRBD2,TRBJ2-5,TGTGCCAGCAGTCACCTAGCGGGGAGGCAAGAGACCCAGTACTTC,CASSHLAGRQETQYF
NA,15,TRBV28,NA,TRBJ2-2,TGTGCCAGCACGCCGAGGACTGAGAACACCGGGGAGCTGTTTTTT,CASTPRTENTGELFF
NA,14,TRBV11-2,NA,TRBJ1-1,TGTGCCAGCAGCTTGGGGGGGGAGAACACTGAAGCTTTCTTT,CASSLGGENTEAFF
NA,15,TRBV18,TRBD1,TRBJ2-3,TGTGCCAGCTCACCAACAGGGGCTAGCACAGATACGCAGTATTTT,CASSPTGASTDTQYF
NA,15,TRBV7-7,TRBD1,TRBJ2-2,TGTGCTAGCAGCCAAACCGGGACAGAAACCGGGGAGCTGTTTTTT,CASSQTGTETGELFF
NA,11,TRBV20-1,NA,TRBJ2-3,TGCAGTGCTAGGCGGGGAGATACGCAGTATTTT,CSARRGDTQYF
NA,14,TRBV29-1,TRBD1,TRBJ1-1,TGCAGCGTTGTTGAACAGGGGGTGAACACTGAAGCTTTCTTT,CSVVEQGVNTEAFF
NA,14,TRBV5-1,NA,TRBJ2-5,TGCGCCACCGGGCTGGGCCGAAAGGGGGAGACCCAGTACTTC,CATGLGRKGETQYF
NA,14,TRBV18,NA,TRBJ2-5,TGTGCCAGCTCACCGGAGATGGATGGTGAGACCCAGTACTTC,CASSPEMDGETQYF
NA,15,TRBV28,NA,TRBJ2-3,TGTGCCAGCAGGGTTTGGGGGAGGAGCACAGATACGCAGTATTTT,CASRVWGRSTDTQYF
NA,12,TRBV16,NA,TRBJ2-3,TGTGCCAGCAGCCAATCGGGGGACACCTCTTATTTT,CASSQSGDTSYF
NA,15,TRBV19,TRBD1,TRBJ2-7,TGTGCCAGTAGTAAATCAGGGGGAATATTGTACGAGCAGTACTTC,CASSKSGGILYEQYF
NA,16,TRBV11-2,NA,TRBJ2-2,TGTGCCAGCAGCTTAGAGCGGGTGCAAAACACCGGGGAGCTGTTTTTT,CASSLERVQNTGELFF
NA,15,TRBV7-9,TRBD1,TRBJ1-1,TGTGCCAGCAGCTCATGGACAGGACCGAACACTGAAGCTTTCTTT,CASSSWTGPNTEAFF
NA,16,TRBV27,TRBD2,TRBJ2-5,TGTGCCAGCATGGGGGCTAGCGGGAGGGCCGGTCAGACCCAGTACTTC,CASMGASGRAGQTQYF
NA,15,TRBV7-7,TRBD1,TRBJ2-2,TGTGCTAGCAGCACTGGACAGGGCGACACCGGGGAGCTGTTTTTT,CASSTGQGDTGELFF
NA,19,TRBV30,TRBD1,TRBJ1-2,TGTGCCTGGAGTCCCTTAGCTTTGGACAGGGGAAGAGTTGGGTATGGCTACACCTTC,CAWSPLALDRGRVGYGYTF
once,16,TRBV11-2,TRBD2,TRBJ2-3,TGTGCCAGCAGCTTAGAGGGTAGCGGGAGCACAGATACGCAGTATTTT,CASSLEGSGSTDTQYF
once,15,TRBV28,TRBD1,TRBJ1-2,TGTGCCAGCAGTTTTCACAGGGGGCTGCACTATGGCTACACCTTC,CASSFHRGLHYGYTF
NA,12,TRBV9,NA,TRBJ2-5,TGTGCCAGCAGCGTCTCAGAAGAGACCCAGTACTTC,CASSVSEETQYF
NA,14,TRBV19,TRBD1,TRBJ1-1,TGTGCCGTCCGTCGGACAGGGACGAACACTGAAGCTTTCTTT,CAVRRTGTNTEAFF
NA,17,TRBV5-8,TRBD2,TRBJ2-1,TGTGCCAGCAGCTCACCTCTAGCGGGAGTCACCTACAATGAGCAGTTCTTC,CASSSPLAGVTYNEQFF
NA,14,TRBV9,TRBD2,TRBJ2-7,TGTGCCAGCAGCTCCGGACTAGCGAGCTACGAGCAGTACTTC,CASSSGLASYEQYF
once,15,TRBV10-3,TRBD1,TRBJ1-2,TGTGCCATCAGTGAGTCCCAGGACAGGGGGCGAGGCTACACCTTC,CAISESQDRGRGYTF
NA,13,TRBV6-1,NA,TRBJ1-5,TGTGCCAGCAGTGAGTATACAAATCAGCCCCAGCATTTT,CASSEYTNQPQHF
NA,14,TRBV19,NA,TRBJ1-4,TGTGCCAGTAGTATCCAGGGAGGGAATGAAAAACTGTTTTTT,CASSIQGGNEKLFF
NA,15,TRBV10-3,TRBD1,TRBJ1-6,TGTGCCATCAGAACAGGGGGCGAGACAACTTCACCCCTCCACTTT,CAIRTGGETTSPLHF
NA,15,TRBV14,TRBD2,TRBJ2-2,TGTGCCAGCAGCCAAGTGGGGAGGGTCCGTCAGGAGCTGTTTTTT,CASSQVGRVRQELFF
NA,14,TRBV19,TRBD2,TRBJ2-7,TGTGCCAGTAGTTTTGGACTAGGCTCCTACGAGCAGTACTTC,CASSFGLGSYEQYF
once,14,TRBV7-9,NA,TRBJ2-7,TGTGCCAGCAGCTCTACAGGAGCCTCCTACGAGCAGTACTTC,CASSSTGASYEQYF
NA,14,TRBV5-1,NA,TRBJ2-2,TGCGCCAGCAGCTTGGGGGGCAGGCCCGGGGAGCTGTTTTTT,CASSLGGRPGELFF
NA,15,TRBV11-2,TRBD1,TRBJ1-2,TGTGCCAGCAGCGCGGGACAGGGATCGATCGGTGGCTACACCTTC,CASSAGQGSIGGYTF
once,17,TRBV19,TRBD1,TRBJ1-2,TGTGCCAGTAGCCGATGGGACAGAGGGGGTCGAACCTATGGCTACACCTTC,CASSRWDRGGRTYGYTF
NA,15,TRBV5-8,NA,TRBJ1-4,TGTGCCAGCAGCTTGTTTTACAGGAACGGGGAAAAACTGTTTTTT,CASSLFYRNGEKLFF
NA,17,TRBV18,NA,TRBJ1-1,TGTGCCAGCTCACCACAGGTTACAGGGCTTGGGGACACTGAAGCTTTCTTT,CASSPQVTGLGDTEAFF
once,14,TRBV5-4,NA,TRBJ1-1,TGTGCCAGCAGCTTGGGGCACCCGAACACTGAAGCTTTCTTT,CASSLGHPNTEAFF
NA,12,TRBV9,TRBD1,TRBJ2-7,TGTGCCTTAAACGGGACAGGGGACGAGCAGTACTTC,CALNGTGDEQYF
NA,14,TRBV5-1,NA,TRBJ2-1,TGCGCCAGCAGCACCCGGACTAACCACAATGAGCAGTTCTTC,CASSTRTNHNEQFF
NA,15,TRBV11-1,TRBD2,TRBJ2-7,TGTGCCAGCAGCTCAATCCGGGAGGGACTCTACGAGCAGTACTTC,CASSSIREGLYEQYF
NA,17,TRBV6-1,TRBD2,TRBJ2-1,TGTGCCAGCAGTGATTCGTGGGTAGCGGGAGCCTACAATGAGCAGTTCTTC,CASSDSWVAGAYNEQFF
NA,15,TRBV6-1,NA,TRBJ2-1,TGTGCCAGCAGTGGGCAGGGGTCAATCTACAATGAGCAGTTCTTC,CASSGQGSIYNEQFF
NA,13,TRBV6-1,NA,TRBJ1-5,TGTGCCAGCAGTGAAGCCCCAGATCAGCCCCAGCATTTT,CASSEAPDQPQHF
NA,13,TRBV25-1,NA,TRBJ2-7,TGTGCCAGCAGTGACAGGGTATCCTACGAGCAGTACTTC,CASSDRVSYEQYF
NA,14,TRBV11-1,TRBD1,TRBJ2-7,TGTGCCAGCACCTCAAGGGACAGGGCGCACGAGCAGTACTTC,CASTSRDRAHEQYF
few,14,TRBV7-8,TRBD1,TRBJ1-1,TGTGCCAGCAGCTTAGTGCGACAGGGGGTACAAGCTTTCTTT,CASSLVRQGVQAFF
NA,18,TRBV7-8,TRBD2,TRBJ2-1,TGTGCCAGCAGCTTATCCTTACTAGCGGGGGGGCTATACAATGAGCAGTTCTTC,CASSLSLLAGGLYNEQFF
NA,14,TRBV6-1,NA,TRBJ1-5,TGTGCCAGCAGTGAAACTAGCAGAAATCAGCCCCAGCATTTT,CASSETSRNQPQHF
once,15,TRBV2,NA,TRBJ2-6,TGTGCCAGCAGTGAGCCCAGGGCTGGGGCCAACGTCCTGACTTTC,CASSEPRAGANVLTF
once,14,TRBV7-2,TRBD1,TRBJ2-7,TGTGCCAGCAGCAACCGGGACAGCTCCTACGAGCAGTACTTC,CASSNRDSSYEQYF
NA,16,TRBV19,TRBD2,TRBJ2-2,TGTGCCACCCCCAGGGGACTAGCGGCGAACACCGGGGAGCTGTTTTTT,CATPRGLAANTGELFF
NA,17,TRBV5-1,TRBD2,TRBJ2-5,TGCGCCAGCAGCCATGATCGGGGGGGGATTTTTCAAGAGACCCAGTACTTC,CASSHDRGGIFQETQYF